This T cell receptor (beta chain) derives from a study of blood T cells in healthy people across ages. In its sample, this clonotype was seen a few times. V was trimmed by 3 bases and J by 1 base, leaving 11 bases between them. This CDR3 comprises 15 residues. The second PCR ran about 6 to 11 cycles with a sample-barcoded 5' primer and J-beta primers. TCRdb processed the 5' RACE reads anew with MiXCR; each CDR3 protein has one entry. The data contain 1.8 million or so distinct CDR3 sequences, 30% to 40% of them singletons. Sequencing was performed on blood. The sequence was obtained from a human donor in good health. V usage is TRBV12-3 or TRBV12-4 and J usage is TRBJ2-3, with D maybe TRBD2 (6 bases). The CDR3 sequence: CASSLSRLGTDTQYF. The CDR3 DNA follows: TGTGCCAGCAGTTTGTCGCGACTAGGCACAGATACGCAGTATTTT.